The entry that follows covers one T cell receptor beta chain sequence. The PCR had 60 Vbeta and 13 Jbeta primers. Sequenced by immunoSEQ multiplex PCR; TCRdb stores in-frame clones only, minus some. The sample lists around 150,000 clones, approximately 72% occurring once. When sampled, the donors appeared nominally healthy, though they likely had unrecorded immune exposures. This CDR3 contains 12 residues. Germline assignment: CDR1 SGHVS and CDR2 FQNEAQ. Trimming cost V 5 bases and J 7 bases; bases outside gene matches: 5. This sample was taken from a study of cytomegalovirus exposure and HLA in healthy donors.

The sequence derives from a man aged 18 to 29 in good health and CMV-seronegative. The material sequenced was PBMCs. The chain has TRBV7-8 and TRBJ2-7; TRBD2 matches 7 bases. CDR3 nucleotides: TGTGCCAGCAGCGCCTGGACTAGGGAGCAGTACTTC. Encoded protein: CASSAWTREQYF. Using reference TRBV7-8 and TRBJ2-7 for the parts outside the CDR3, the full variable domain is GAGVSQSPRYKVAKRGQDVALRCDPISGHVSLFWYQQALGQGPEFLTYFQNEAQLDKSGLPSDRFFAERPEGSVSTLKIQRTQQEDSAVYLCASSAWTREQYFGPGTRLTVT.